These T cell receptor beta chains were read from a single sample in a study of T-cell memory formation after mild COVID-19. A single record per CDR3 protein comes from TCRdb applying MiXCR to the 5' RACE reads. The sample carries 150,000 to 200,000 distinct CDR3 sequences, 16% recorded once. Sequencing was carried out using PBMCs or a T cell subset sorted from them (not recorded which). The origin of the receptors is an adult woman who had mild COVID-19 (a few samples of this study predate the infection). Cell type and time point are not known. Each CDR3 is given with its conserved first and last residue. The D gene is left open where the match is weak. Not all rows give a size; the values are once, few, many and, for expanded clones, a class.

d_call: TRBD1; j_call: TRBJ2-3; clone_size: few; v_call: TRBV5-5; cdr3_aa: CASSQTGGSTDTQYF; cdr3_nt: TGTGCCAGCAGCCAGACAGGGGGCAGCACAGATACGCAGTATTTT
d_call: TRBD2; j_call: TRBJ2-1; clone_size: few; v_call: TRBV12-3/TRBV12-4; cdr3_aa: CASSLTSGRAVSYNEQFF; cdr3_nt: TGTGCCAGCAGTTTGACTAGCGGGAGGGCCGTATCTTACAATGAGCAGTTCTTC
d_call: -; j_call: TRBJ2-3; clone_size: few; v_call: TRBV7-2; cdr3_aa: CASSLTGPTDTQYF; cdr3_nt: TGTGCCAGCAGCTTAACCGGGCCGACGGATACGCAGTATTTT
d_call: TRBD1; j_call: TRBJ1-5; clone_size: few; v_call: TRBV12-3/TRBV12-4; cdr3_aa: CASSSGTGNQPQHF; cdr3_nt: TGTGCCAGCAGTTCGGGGACAGGAAATCAGCCCCAGCATTTT
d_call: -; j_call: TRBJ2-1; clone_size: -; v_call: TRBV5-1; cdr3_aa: CASSRPSYNEQFF; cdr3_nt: TGCGCCAGCAGCCGTCCCAGCTACAATGAGCAGTTCTTC
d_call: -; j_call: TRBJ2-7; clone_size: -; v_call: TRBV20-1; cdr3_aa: CSAREPGPLEYEQYF; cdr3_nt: TGCAGTGCTAGGGAACCGGGACCATTGGAGTACGAGCAGTACTTC
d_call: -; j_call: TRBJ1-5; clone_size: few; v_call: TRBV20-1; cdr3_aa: CSARAYSNQPQHF; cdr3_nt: TGCAGTGCTAGAGCTTATAGCAATCAGCCCCAGCATTTT
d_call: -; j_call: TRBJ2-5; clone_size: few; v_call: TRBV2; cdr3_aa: CASRATPAETQYF; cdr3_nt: TGTGCCAGCAGGGCGACTCCCGCGGAGACCCAGTACTTC
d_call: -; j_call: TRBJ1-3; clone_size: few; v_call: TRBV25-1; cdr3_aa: CASSGTAVSGNTIYF; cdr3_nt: TGTGCCAGCAGTGGTACAGCCGTCTCTGGAAACACCATATATTTT
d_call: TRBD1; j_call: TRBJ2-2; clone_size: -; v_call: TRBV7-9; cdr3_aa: CASSLVSTGATGELFF; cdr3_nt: TGTGCCAGCAGCTTAGTCTCAACAGGGGCCACCGGGGAGCTGTTTTTT
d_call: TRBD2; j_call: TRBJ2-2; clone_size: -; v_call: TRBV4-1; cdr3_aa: CASSQVGLAGAGELFF; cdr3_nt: TGCGCCAGCAGCCAAGTAGGACTAGCGGGCGCCGGGGAGCTGTTTTTT
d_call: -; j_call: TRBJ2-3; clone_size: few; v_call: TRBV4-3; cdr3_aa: CASSQDLLSPDTQYF; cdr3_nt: TGCGCCAGCAGCCAAGATTTACTCTCCCCGGATACGCAGTATTTT
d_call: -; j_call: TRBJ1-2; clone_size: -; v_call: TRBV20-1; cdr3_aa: CSAAPAGGNYGYTF; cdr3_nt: TGCAGTGCGGCACCCGCGGGGGGGAACTATGGCTACACCTTC
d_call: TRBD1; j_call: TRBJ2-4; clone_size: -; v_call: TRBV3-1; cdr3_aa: CASSLQDRGRENIQYF; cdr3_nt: TGTGCCAGCAGCCTTCAGGACAGGGGTCGGGAAAACATTCAGTACTTC
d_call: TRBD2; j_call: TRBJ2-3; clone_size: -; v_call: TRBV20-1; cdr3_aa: CSASLPFLAAYTDTQYF; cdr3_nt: TGCAGTGCTAGTCTTCCCTTTCTAGCGGCTTACACAGATACGCAGTATTTT
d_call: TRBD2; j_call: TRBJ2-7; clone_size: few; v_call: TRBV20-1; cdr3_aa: CSARMTSGSYEQYF; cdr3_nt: TGCAGTGCTAGAATGACTAGCGGCTCCTACGAGCAGTACTTC
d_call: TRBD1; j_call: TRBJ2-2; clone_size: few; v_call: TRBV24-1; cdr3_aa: CATREQGAGTGELFF; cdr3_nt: TGTGCCACCCGAGAACAGGGGGCAGGCACCGGGGAGCTGTTTTTT
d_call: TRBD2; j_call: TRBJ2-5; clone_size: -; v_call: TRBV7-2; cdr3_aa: CASSLLASGETQYF; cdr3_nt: TGTGCCAGCAGCCTACTAGCGTCAGGAGAGACCCAGTACTTC
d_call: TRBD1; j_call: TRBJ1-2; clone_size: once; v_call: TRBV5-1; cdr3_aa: CASSPELGTAYGYTF; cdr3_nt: TGCGCCAGCAGCCCGGAACTCGGGACAGCCTATGGCTACACCTTC
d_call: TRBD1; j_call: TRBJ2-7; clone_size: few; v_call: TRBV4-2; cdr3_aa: CASSQDDRGSREQYF; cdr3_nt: TGTGCCAGCAGCCAAGACGACAGGGGCTCTCGCGAGCAGTACTTC
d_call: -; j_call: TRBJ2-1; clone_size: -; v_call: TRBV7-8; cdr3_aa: CASSQTSRFSYNEQFF; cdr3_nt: TGTGCCAGCAGCCAGACCAGCCGCTTTTCCTACAATGAGCAGTTCTTC
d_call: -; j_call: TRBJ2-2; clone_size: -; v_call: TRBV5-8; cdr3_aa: CASTLELVGTGELFF; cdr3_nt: TGTGCCAGCACCCTGGAGCTAGTCGGCACCGGGGAGCTGTTTTTT
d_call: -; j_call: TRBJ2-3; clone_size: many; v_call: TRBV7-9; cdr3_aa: CASSSGGLRTDTQYF; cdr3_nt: TGTGCCAGCAGCTCCGGGGGACTCCGCACAGATACGCAGTATTTT
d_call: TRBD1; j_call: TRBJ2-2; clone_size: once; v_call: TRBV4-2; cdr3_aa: CASSQEAVPGQGSGELFF; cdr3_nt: TGTGCCAGCAGCCAAGAAGCGGTCCCGGGACAGGGGTCCGGGGAGCTGTTTTTT
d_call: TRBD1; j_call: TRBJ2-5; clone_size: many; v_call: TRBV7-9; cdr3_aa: CASSSHDRGRFVETQYF; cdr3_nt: TGTGCCAGCAGCTCCCACGACAGGGGGCGCTTCGTAGAGACCCAGTACTTC
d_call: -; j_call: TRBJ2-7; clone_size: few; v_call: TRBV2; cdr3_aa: CASILQEGASYEQYF; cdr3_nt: TGTGCCAGCATCCTCCAGGAGGGGGCCTCCTACGAGCAGTACTTC
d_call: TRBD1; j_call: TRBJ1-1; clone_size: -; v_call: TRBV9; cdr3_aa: CASSPQGDPNTEAFF; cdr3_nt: TGTGCCAGCAGCCCACAGGGGGACCCTAACACTGAAGCTTTCTTT
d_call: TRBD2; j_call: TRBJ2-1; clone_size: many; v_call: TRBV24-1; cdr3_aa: CATSDYGTSASNEQFF; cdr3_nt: TGTGCCACCAGTGATTACGGGACTAGCGCCTCAAATGAGCAGTTCTTC
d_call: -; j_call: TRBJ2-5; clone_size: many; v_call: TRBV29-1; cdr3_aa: CSVEGGRQETQYF; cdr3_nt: TGCAGCGTTGAAGGAGGCAGACAAGAGACCCAGTACTTC
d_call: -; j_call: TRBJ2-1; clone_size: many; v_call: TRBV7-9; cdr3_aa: CASRLQGTGEQFF; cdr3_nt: TGTGCCAGCAGACTACAGGGTACGGGTGAGCAGTTCTTC
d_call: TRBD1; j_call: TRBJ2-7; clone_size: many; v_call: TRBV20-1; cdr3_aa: CSARDPARQGSYEQYF; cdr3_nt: TGCAGTGCTAGAGATCCCGCCCGACAGGGTTCCTACGAGCAGTACTTC
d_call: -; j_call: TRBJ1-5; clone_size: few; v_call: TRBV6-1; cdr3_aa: CASSLGPGSNQPQHF; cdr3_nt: TGTGCCAGCAGCCTGGGCCCGGGAAGCAATCAGCCCCAGCATTTT
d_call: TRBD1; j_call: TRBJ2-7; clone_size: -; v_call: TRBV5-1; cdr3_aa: CASSVQGTYEQYF; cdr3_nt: TGCGCCAGCAGCGTACAGGGGACCTACGAGCAGTACTTC
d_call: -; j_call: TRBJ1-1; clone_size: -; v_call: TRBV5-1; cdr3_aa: CASVNKAEAFF; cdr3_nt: TGCGCCAGTGTTAATAAAGCTGAAGCTTTCTTT
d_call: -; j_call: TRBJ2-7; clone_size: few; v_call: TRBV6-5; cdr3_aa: CASSYHRQGGEQYF; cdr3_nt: TGTGCCAGCAGTTATCACCGACAGGGAGGAGAGCAGTACTTC
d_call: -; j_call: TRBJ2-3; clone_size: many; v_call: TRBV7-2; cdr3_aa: CASSHPGGGGKTDTQYF; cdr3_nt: TGTGCCAGCAGCCATCCTGGCGGAGGCGGGAAGACAGATACGCAGTATTTT
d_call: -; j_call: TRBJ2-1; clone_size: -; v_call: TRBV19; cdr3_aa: CASSMGLVEFF; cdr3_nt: TGTGCCAGTAGTATGGGGTTGGTAGAGTTCTTC
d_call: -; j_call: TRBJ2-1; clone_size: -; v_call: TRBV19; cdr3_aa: CASSRTLVPTDNEQFF; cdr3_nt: TGTGCCAGTAGCCGGACCCTAGTTCCTACCGACAATGAGCAGTTCTTC
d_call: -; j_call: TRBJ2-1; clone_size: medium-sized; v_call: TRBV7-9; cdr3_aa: CASSPRAGKGEQFF; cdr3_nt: TGTGCCAGCAGCCCAAGGGCAGGGAAGGGTGAGCAGTTCTTC
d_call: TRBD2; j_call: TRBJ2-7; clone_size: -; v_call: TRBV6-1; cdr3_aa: CASRGSGISLEQYF; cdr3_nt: TGTGCCAGCAGGGGCAGCGGGATTTCTCTCGAGCAGTACTTC
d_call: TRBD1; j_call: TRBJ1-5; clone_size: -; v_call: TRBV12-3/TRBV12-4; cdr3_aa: CASSLQGATGQPQHF; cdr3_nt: TGTGCCAGCAGTTTACAGGGGGCGACTGGTCAGCCCCAGCATTTT
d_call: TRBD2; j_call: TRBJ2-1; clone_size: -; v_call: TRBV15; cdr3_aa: CATSTRAGGPNEQFF; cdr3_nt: TGTGCCACCAGCACCCGAGCGGGAGGGCCGAATGAGCAGTTCTTC
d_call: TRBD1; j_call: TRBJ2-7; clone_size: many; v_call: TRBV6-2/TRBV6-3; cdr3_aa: CASSITGGPYEQYF; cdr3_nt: TGTGCCAGCAGCATCACAGGGGGCCCCTACGAGCAGTACTTC
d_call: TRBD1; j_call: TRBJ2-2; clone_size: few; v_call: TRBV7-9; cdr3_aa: CASSPPGTGGTGELFF; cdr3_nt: TGTGCCAGCAGCCCTCCCGGGACAGGGGGCACCGGGGAGCTGTTTTTT
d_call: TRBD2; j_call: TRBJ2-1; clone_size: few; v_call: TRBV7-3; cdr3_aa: CASSLSGGVDNEQFF; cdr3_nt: TGTGCCAGCAGCTTAAGTGGGGGGGTCGACAATGAGCAGTTCTTC
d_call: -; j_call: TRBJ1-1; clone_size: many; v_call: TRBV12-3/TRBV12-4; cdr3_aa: CASSSGANTEAFF; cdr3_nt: TGTGCCAGCAGTTCAGGGGCGAACACTGAAGCTTTCTTT
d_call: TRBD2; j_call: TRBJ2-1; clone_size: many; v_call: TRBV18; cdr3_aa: CASSLAVLAGGPLHYNEQFF; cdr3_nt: TGTGCCAGCTCACTAGCGGTACTAGCGGGAGGCCCCCTGCACTACAATGAGCAGTTCTTC
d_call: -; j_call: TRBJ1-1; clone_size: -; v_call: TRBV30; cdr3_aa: CAWVTHLGGTEAFF; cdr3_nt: TGTGCCTGGGTGACTCATCTGGGGGGCACTGAAGCTTTCTTT
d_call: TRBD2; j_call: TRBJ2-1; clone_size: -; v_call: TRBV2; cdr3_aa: CASSLKGRDYNEQFF; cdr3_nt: TGTGCCAGCAGCCTTAAGGGGAGGGACTACAATGAGCAGTTCTTC
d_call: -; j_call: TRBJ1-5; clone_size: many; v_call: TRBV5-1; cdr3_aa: CASSLDSRDQPQHF; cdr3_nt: TGCGCCAGCAGCCTAGACAGCCGGGATCAGCCCCAGCATTTT
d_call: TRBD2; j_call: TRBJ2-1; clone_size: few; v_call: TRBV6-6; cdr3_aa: CASSYGGVGNNEQFF; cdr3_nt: TGTGCCAGCAGTTACGGGGGGGTCGGGAACAATGAGCAGTTCTTC
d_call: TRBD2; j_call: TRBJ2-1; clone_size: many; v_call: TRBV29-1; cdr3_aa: CSATSGRPMYNEQFF; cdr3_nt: TGCAGCGCTACTAGCGGGAGGCCGATGTACAATGAGCAGTTCTTC
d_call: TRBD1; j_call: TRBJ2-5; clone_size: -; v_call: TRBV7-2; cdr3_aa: CASSRTGSGETQYF; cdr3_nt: TGTGCCAGCAGCCGGACAGGGTCAGGGGAGACCCAGTACTTC
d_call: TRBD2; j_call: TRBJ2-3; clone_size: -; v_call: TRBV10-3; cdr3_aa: CAISSYSGANTDTQYF; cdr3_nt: TGTGCCATCAGTTCCTATAGCGGGGCGAACACAGATACGCAGTATTTT
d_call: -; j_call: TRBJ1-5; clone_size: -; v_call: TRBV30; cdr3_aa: CAWSGGQGGWQPQHF; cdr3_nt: TGTGCCTGGAGTGGTGGCCAGGGAGGTTGGCAGCCCCAGCATTTT
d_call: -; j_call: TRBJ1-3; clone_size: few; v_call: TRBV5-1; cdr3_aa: CASSAQTAGSGNTIYF; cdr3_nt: TGCGCCAGCAGCGCCCAAACAGCCGGCTCTGGAAACACCATATATTTT
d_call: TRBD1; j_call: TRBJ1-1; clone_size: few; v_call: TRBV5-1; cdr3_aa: CASSQTGRETEAFF; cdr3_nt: TGCGCCAGCTCACAGACAGGGAGGGAGACTGAAGCTTTCTTT